A single sample is the source of the 9 T cell receptor beta chains below, sequenced in a study of cytomegalovirus exposure and HLA in healthy donors. Use of 60 Vbeta and 13 Jbeta primers characterized the PCR. The method was immunoSEQ multiplex PCR; TCRdb's version includes in-frame clones alone and lacks a portion of them. This table has under 100,000 clones, 70% to 80% appearing once. Sequencing was performed on PBMCs. These receptors were taken from a human donor in good health.

This clone was detected once. The J gene is TRBJ2-4, the V gene TRBV6-4, with D possibly matching TRBD2 (7 bases). The V gene lost 3 bases and the J gene lost 8 bases, with 11 bases spanning the gap. The CDR3 totals 13 residues. In germline, CDR1 is MRHNA, CDR2 SNTAGT. CDR3 residues: CASSEQGGDIQYF. CDR3 coding DNA: TGTGCCAGCAGTGAACAGGGAGGGGACATTCAGTACTTC.

DNA of the CDR3: TGTGCCAGTAGTCCTACAGGGAAAACTGGGGCCAACGTCCTGACTTTC. This translates into CASSPTGKTGANVLTF. The chain recombines TRBV19 with TRBJ2-6, with D possibly matching TRBD1 (6 bases). V was cut by 5 bases and J by 2 bases, with 13 bases left in between. This CDR3 has 16 amino acids. Per the germline V gene, CDR1 is LNHDA and CDR2 is SQIVND (reference sequence).

A word on this clone: Mismatch with germline at one junction end may stem from a read error. This sequence joins TRBV18 and TRBJ2-3; 7 bases agree with TRBD2. The CDR3 length is 15 residues. Germline V gene data show CDR1 as KGHSH and CDR2 as LQKENI. The DNA of the CDR3 is TGTGCCAGCTCACCCCAGGCGGGGGAGAGAGATACGCGGTATTTT. It is translated as CASSPQAGERDTRYF.

The chain combines TRBV5-4 with TRBJ2-7, with 12 bases fitting TRBD1. The germline V gene encodes CDR1 SGHNT and CDR2 YYREEE (reference sequence). V trimming: 5 bases; J trimming: 3 bases; junction bases outside the gene matches: 15. The CDR3 spans 18 residues. CDR3 sequence reads: CASSDGDRGPMMHYEQYF. The CDR3 DNA reads TGTGCCAGCAGTGACGGGGACAGGGGGCCAATGATGCACTACGAGCAGTACTTC.

This chain joins TRBV28 and TRBJ2-5, with D uncertain. V was shortened by 7 bases and J by 5 bases, with 8 bases between the two germline ends. This CDR3 spans 11 amino acids. The germline V gene has CDR1 MDHEN and CDR2 SYDVKM. For the CDR3, the DNA is TGTGCCAGCACCCTCAGGGAGACCCAGTACTTC. Translated, it gives CASTLRETQYF.

The chain recombines TRBV5-4 with TRBJ1-2; TRBD1 matches 7 bases. Germline CDR1 reads SGHNT; CDR2 reads YYREEE (reference sequence). CDR3 size: 14 residues. The V gene end was trimmed by 4 bases and the J gene end by 4 bases; junction bases not matched to a gene: 7. CDR3 nucleotide sequence: TGTGCCAGCAGCCCTGGACAGGCCTCCTATGGCTACACCTTC. Protein product: CASSPGQASYGYTF.

The chain couples TRBV15 to TRBJ2-5; perhaps TRBD1 as D (5 bases). The germline V gene has CDR1 LNHNV and CDR2 YYDKDF (reference sequence). V was clipped by 5 bases and J by 2 bases, with 18 bases between them. CDR3 length: 16 amino acids. CDR3 sequence (DNA): TGTGCCACCAGCCAAGAATGGGGCCTACTTCAAGAGACCCAGTACTTC. Protein sequence: CATSQEWGLLQETQYF.

The chain links TRBV7-9 to TRBJ2-7; D possibly corresponds to TRBD2 (6 bases). Germline-derived CDR1 and CDR2 are SEHNR and FQNEAQ (reference sequence). The CDR3 is made up of 15 amino acids. The ends were cut back, 5 bases at V and 0 bases at J, with 14 bases in the middle. CDR3 sequence: CASSARGILSYEQYF. The CDR3 nucleotides are TGTGCCAGCAGCGCTCGGGGGATCCTCTCCTACGAGCAGTACTTC.

This clone was recorded only once. The chain is built from TRBV30 and TRBJ2-1, with D possibly being TRBD1 (5 bases). V gave up 2 bases and J gave up 0 bases, with 11 bases separating them. The CDR3 is 15 residues long. CDR1 GTSNPN and CDR2 SVGIG come from the germline V gene (reference sequence). Here the CDR3 DNA reads TGTGCCTGGAGTCTACAGGACAACTCCTACAATGAGCAGTTCTTC. This encodes CAWSLQDNSYNEQFF. The full variable domain, rest sourced from reference TRBV30 and TRBJ2-1, is SQTIHQWPATLVQPVGSPLSLECTVEGTSNPNLYWYRQAAGRGLQLLFYSVGIGQISSEVPQNLSASRPQDRQFILSSKKLLLSDSGFYLCAWSLQDNSYNEQFFGPGTRLTVL.